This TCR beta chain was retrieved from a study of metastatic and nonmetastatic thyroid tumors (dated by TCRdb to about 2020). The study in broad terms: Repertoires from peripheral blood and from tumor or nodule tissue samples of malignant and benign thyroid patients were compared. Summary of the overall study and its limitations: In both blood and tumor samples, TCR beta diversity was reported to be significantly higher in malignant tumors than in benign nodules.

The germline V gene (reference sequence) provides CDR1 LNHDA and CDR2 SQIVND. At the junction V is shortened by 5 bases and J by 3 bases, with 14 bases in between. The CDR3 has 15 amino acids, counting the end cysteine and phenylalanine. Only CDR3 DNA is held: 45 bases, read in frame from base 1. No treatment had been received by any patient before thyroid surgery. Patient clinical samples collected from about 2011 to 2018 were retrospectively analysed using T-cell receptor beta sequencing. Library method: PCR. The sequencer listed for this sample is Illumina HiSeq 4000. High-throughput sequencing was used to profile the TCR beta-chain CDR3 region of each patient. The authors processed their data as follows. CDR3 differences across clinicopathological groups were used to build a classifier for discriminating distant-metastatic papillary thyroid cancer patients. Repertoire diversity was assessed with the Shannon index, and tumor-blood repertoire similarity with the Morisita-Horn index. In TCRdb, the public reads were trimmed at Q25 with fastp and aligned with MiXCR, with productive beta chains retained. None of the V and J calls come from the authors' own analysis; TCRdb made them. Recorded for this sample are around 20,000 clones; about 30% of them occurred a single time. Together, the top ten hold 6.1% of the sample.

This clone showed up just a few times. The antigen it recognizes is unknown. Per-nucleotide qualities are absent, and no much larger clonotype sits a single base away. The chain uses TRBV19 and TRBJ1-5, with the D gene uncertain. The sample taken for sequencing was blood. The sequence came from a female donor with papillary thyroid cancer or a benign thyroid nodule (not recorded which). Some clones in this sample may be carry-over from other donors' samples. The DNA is TGTGCCAGTAGTCTCGGGCCACTTCTCAATCAGCCCCAGCATTTT. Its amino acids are CASSLGPLLNQPQHF.